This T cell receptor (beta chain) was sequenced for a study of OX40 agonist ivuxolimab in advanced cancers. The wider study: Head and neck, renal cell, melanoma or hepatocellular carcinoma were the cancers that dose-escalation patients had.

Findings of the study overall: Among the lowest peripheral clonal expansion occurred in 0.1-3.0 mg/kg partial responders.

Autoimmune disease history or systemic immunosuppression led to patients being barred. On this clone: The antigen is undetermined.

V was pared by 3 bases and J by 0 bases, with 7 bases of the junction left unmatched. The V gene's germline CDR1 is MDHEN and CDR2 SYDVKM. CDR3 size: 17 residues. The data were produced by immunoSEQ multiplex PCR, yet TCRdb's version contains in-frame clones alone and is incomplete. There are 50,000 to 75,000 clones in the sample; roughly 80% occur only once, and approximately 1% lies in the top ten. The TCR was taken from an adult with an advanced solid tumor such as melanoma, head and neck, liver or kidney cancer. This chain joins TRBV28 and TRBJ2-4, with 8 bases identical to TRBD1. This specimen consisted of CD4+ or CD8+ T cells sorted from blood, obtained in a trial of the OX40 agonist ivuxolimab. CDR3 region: CASSLFGTGIAKNIQYF. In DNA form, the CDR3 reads TGTGCCAGCAGTTTGTTTGGGACAGGCATAGCCAAAAACATTCAGTACTTC.